Listed here are 13 T cell receptor beta chains from one sample, sequenced in a study of cytomegalovirus exposure and HLA in healthy donors. Both 60 Vbeta primers and 13 Jbeta primers went into the PCR. Assay used: immunoSEQ multiplex PCR; TCRdb lists only in-frame clones, some missing. The repertoire includes under 200,000 clones, 70% to 80% of them detected once, and 0.69% sits in the top ten. Sequencing used PBMCs. The receptors were gathered from a woman aged 35 to 49 in good health and CMV-seronegative.

The genes are TRBV15 and TRBJ2-3; 9 bases agree with TRBD2. This CDR3 is 15 amino acids long. The germline CDR1 and CDR2 sequences are LNHNV and YYDKDF (reference sequence). The V segment lost 0 bases and the J segment 4 bases; nucleotides outside the gene matches: 2. The CDR3 region has the DNA TGTGCCACCAGCAGAGATGCGGGGGGGCCAGATACGCAGTATTTT. It yields the protein CATSRDAGGPDTQYF.

V and J are TRBV19 and TRBJ1-5; D possibly corresponds to TRBD1 (6 bases). The CDR3 consists of 14 residues. Germline CDR1 and CDR2: LNHDA and SQIVND (reference sequence). With 7 bases removed from V and 4 bases from J, the gap between germline ends came to 14 bases. CDR3 sequence (DNA): TGTGCCAGTACTCTCACAGGGTTTAATCAGCCCCAGCATTTT. It is translated as CASTLTGFNQPQHF.

The chain combines TRBV11-2 with TRBJ2-1; a weak D match, TRBD2 (5 bases). Trimming took 1 base from V and 1 from J, leaving 8 bases between them. In germline, CDR1 is SGHAT, CDR2 FQNNGV. The CDR3 is 15 amino acids. CDR3: CASSLVLASYNEQFF. The CDR3 nucleotides are TGTGCCAGCAGCTTAGTCCTAGCATCCTACAATGAGCAGTTCTTC.

The rearrangement joins TRBV29-1 to TRBJ2-3, with D unresolved. V dropped 4 bases and J dropped 4 bases, with 12 bases sitting between them. Germline V lookup: CDR1 SQVTM, CDR2 ANQGSEA. CDR3 length equals 13 residues. The CDR3 reads CSVGADPPDTQYF. The CDR3 DNA reads as TGCAGCGTTGGGGCAGATCCCCCAGATACGCAGTATTTT.

Concerning this clone itself: The sample carries other DNA sequences with the same CDR3. The rearrangement uses TRBV28 and TRBJ2-2; the D is unclear. The CDR3 totals 13 residues. Germline-derived CDR1 and CDR2 are MDHEN and SYDVKM. Trimming cost V 5 bases and J 1 base, with 5 bases left between them. CDR3 loop: CASSPQNTGELFF. DNA of the CDR3: TGTGCCAGCAGTCCCCAGAACACCGGGGAGCTGTTTTTT.

This chain links TRBV9 with TRBJ1-4; tentatively, D is TRBD1 (5 bases). V was pared by 0 bases and J by 4 bases, with 13 bases between. Germline V lookup: CDR1 SGDLS, CDR2 YYNGEE. The CDR3 has 16 amino acids. CDR3 DNA sequence: TGTGCCAGCAGCGTAGCTACATCGGGGGGTAATGAAAAACTGTTTTTT. Translated: CASSVATSGGNEKLFF.

The gene calls are TRBV7-8 and TRBJ2-1, with D possibly being TRBD1 (6 bases). Trimming removed 4 bases from V and 7 bases from J, with 17 bases in between. Germline V gene lookup returns CDR1 SGHVS and CDR2 FQNEAQ. This CDR3 contains 15 residues. This CDR3 is CASSSQGPLGNEQFF. CDR3 nucleotide sequence: TGTGCCAGCAGCTCACAGGGCCCCTTGGGGAATGAGCAGTTCTTC.

The rearrangement joins TRBV7-9 to TRBJ1-2; tentative D call: TRBD1 (6 bases). The V gene's germline CDR1 is SEHNR and CDR2 FQNEAQ (reference sequence). The CDR3 has 14 residues. V shed 7 bases and J shed 5 bases, with 17 bases lying between them. The CDR3 coding sequence is TGTGCCAGCAAAGAGAGGACAGACGAATATGGCTACACCTTC. It is translated as CASKERTDEYGYTF.

The rearrangement joins TRBV14 to TRBJ2-1, with TRBD2 matching over 7 bases. From germline, CDR1 is SGHDN and CDR2 FVKESK. V was clipped by 1 base and J by 9 bases; unmatched bases: 6. The CDR3 spans 14 residues. For the CDR3, the DNA is TGTGCCAGCAGCCAAGGAGTACAGCGGGGTGAGCAGTTCTTC. This translates into CASSQGVQRGEQFF.

V and J are TRBV5-6 and TRBJ2-3, with a weak D call TRBD2 (5 bases). Trimming shortened V by 3 bases and J by 2 bases, and 13 bases separated the two germline ends. Germline CDR1 is SGHDT and CDR2 is YYEEEE. The CDR3 spans 15 residues. For the CDR3, the DNA is TGTGCCAGCAGCTCCACTAGACCCACCACAGATACGCAGTATTTT. Translated: CASSSTRPTTDTQYF.

The table lists this clone with a count of one. This chain links TRBV7-9 with TRBJ2-2, with D hard to call. The germline V and J ends were trimmed by 6 bases and 4 bases, with 18 bases remaining between them. Germline assignment: CDR1 SEHNR and CDR2 FQNEAQ (reference sequence). The CDR3 has 16 residues. The CDR3 DNA is TGTGCCAGCAGGCTAAACCGGTCAGGTCCCACCGGGGAGCTGTTTTTT. Translation: CASRLNRSGPTGELFF.

This clone was observed a few times. The chain uses TRBV6-6 and TRBJ1-1; D might be TRBD1 (6 bases). The germline CDR1 and CDR2 sequences are MNHNY and SVGAGI (reference sequence). Between the trimmed V and J ends, which lost 5 bases and 1 base, there was a span of 14 bases. This CDR3 region has 15 residues. The DNA of the CDR3 is TGTGCCAGCAGTCCGCAGGGGCCCTGGAACACTGAAGCTTTCTTT. Amino acid sequence: CASSPQGPWNTEAFF.

This chain joins TRBV6-5 and TRBJ1-1; 7 bases map to TRBD1. V shed 8 bases, J shed 6 bases, and the junction held 9 bases outside the gene matches. CDR1 is MNHEY and CDR2 is SVGAGI in the germline V gene. This CDR3 spans 13 amino acids. Written as DNA, the CDR3 is TGTGCCAGCCATGACAGGGATATCGCTGAAGCTTTCTTT. Translation gives CASHDRDIAEAFF.